Shown below are 4 T cell receptor beta chains from a single sample sequenced in a study. Generated by immunoSEQ multiplex PCR, the TCRdb table keeps only in-frame clones and is missing some. The sample has tens of thousands of clones, over 85% seen once. Specimen: PBMCs. The origin of the receptors is a man aged 35 to 55 with rheumatoid arthritis.

The chain couples TRBV7-9 to TRBJ1-3; 7 bases map to TRBD1. The germline V gene encodes CDR1 SEHNR and CDR2 FQNEAQ (reference sequence). This CDR3 has 16 residues. Trimming removed 1 base from V and 4 bases from J; junction bases left unmatched: 7. CDR3 DNA: TGTGCCAGCAGCTTAGTGGCAGGGGGGCCAGGAAACACCATATATTTT. Protein: CASSLVAGGPGNTIYF.

The V call is TRBV5-1, the J call TRBJ2-3; a possible D gene is TRBD1 (5 bases). Germline lookup yields CDR1 SGHRS and CDR2 YFSETQ. Deletions cut 0 bases from V and 3 bases from J, with 14 bases between. The CDR3 has 16 amino acids. The CDR3 protein is CASSLEGQGATDTQYF. The CDR3 DNA reads as TGCGCCAGCAGCTTGGAGGGGCAGGGTGCGACAGATACGCAGTATTTT.

The chain recombines TRBV7-6 with TRBJ2-7; D unresolved. Germline V lookup: CDR1 SGHVS, CDR2 FNYEAQ. The ends were cut back, 7 bases at V and 0 bases at J, with 16 bases in the middle. The CDR3 runs to 15 residues. The CDR3 sequence is CASTPDDRGSYEQYF. Written as DNA, the CDR3 is TGTGCCAGCACCCCCGACGACCGTGGCTCCTACGAGCAGTACTTC.

The genes are TRBV9 and TRBJ2-7; 7 nucleotides match TRBD2. The CDR3 runs to 14 residues. The J segment lost 0 bases and the V segment lost 4 bases, leaving 4 bases of the junction unmatched. CDR1 is SGDLS and CDR2 is YYNGEE in the germline V gene. This CDR3 reads CASSPRGSSYEQYF. CDR3 in DNA: TGTGCCAGCAGCCCTCGCGGGAGCTCCTACGAGCAGTACTTC. The variable domain in full, completed from reference TRBV9 and TRBJ2-7, reads DSGVTQTPKHLITATGQRVTLRCSPRSGDLSVYWYQQSLDQGLQFLIQYYNGEERAKGNILERFSAQQFPDLHSELNLSSLELGDSALYFCASSPRGSSYEQYFGPGTRLTVT.